Detailed here is one T cell receptor beta chain. What it recognizes is unknown. The sample is drawn from a study of CXCR3-negative and CXCR3-positive naive CD8 T cells. Broader study findings: Naive CXCR3-negative and CXCR3-positive cells had similar TRBV-TRBJ usage; memory differed. The study found more hydrophobic TRB CDR3s in CXCR3-positive naive cells than in CXCR3-negative naive cells. High diversity, comparable across both naive subsets, contrasted with much lower diversity in memory CD8+ cells.

Germline CDR1 reads MDHEN; CDR2 reads SYDVKM. The CDR3 extends over 17 amino acids. UMI-labeled 5' RACE TRB cDNA libraries were prepared from the cells. TCRdb reprocessed the 5' RACE reads and stores each CDR3 protein as one record, lacking DNA. Its table records 85,000 to 90,000 distinct CDR3 sequences. The sorting of each CD8+ T cell subset was done in triplicate, at a few hundred thousand cells each. Specimen: naive CXCR3+ CD8+ T cells from blood. The subset was: CD45RO-CCR7+CD27+CD95- naive CD8+ T cells expressing CXCR3 (TNR3+). The chain has TRBV28 and TRBJ2-2; no DNA is available, so the TRBD2 call from TCRdb remains unchecked. This receptor was identified in a human donor in good health. Some clones in this sample may be carry-over from other donors' samples. The CDR3 region is CASRPWDGRSNTGELFF.